This entry is about one T cell receptor beta chain. Trimming took off 6 bases at V and 3 bases at J, with 9 bases between the two ends. The CDR3 is made up of 11 amino acids. The germline V gene has CDR1 SQVTM and CDR2 ANQGSEA. The data stem from a study of blood T cell repertoires in COVID-19. Study background: Both acute and convalescent COVID-19 samples were obtained from the United States, Italy and Spain. PBMCs, B-cell-depleted T cells, or T cells provided the cDNA or gDNA that made up the material.

Per the original data handling: Reference gene primer amplification gave nucleated cell count estimates. Sequencing used immunoSEQ multiplex PCR; TCRdb keeps in-frame clones, though not all of them. V and J calls and clone size are copied from that table; D and trimming were computed from the DNA. The sample consists of 100,000 to 150,000 clones, 65% to 85% of them appearing once. This chain joins TRBV29-1 and TRBJ2-7; D not resolved. The sequencing input was peripheral blood. This clonotype was obtained from a woman older than 75 with acute or convalescent COVID-19. CDR3 region: CSVSYSYEQYF. The CDR3, as DNA: TGCAGCGTGTCCTACAGCTACGAGCAGTACTTC.